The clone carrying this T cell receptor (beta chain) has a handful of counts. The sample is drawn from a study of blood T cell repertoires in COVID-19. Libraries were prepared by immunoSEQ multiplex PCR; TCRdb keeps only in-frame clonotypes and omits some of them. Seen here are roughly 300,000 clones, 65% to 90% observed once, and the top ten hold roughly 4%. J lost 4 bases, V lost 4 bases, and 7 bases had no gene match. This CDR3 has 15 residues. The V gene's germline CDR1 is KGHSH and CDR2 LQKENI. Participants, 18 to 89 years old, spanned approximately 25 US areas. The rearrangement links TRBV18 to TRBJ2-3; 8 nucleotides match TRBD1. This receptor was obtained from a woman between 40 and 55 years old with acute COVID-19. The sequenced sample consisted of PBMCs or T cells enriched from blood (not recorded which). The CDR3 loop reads CASSLTGVFADTQYF. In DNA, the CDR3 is TGTGCCAGCTCACTGACAGGGGTCTTCGCAGATACGCAGTATTTT.